This T cell receptor beta chain was identified in a study of early T cells in non-severe SARS-CoV-2 infection. In TCRdb, the 5' RACE reads were re-called with MiXCR into one record per CDR3 protein. The profile shows about 61,000 distinct CDR3 sequences, more than 10% of them singletons. The sample holds a few counts of this clonotype. There are 13 residues in the CDR3. Trimming pared 2 bases from V and 6 bases from J, leaving 11 bases between. Germline V gene sequence: CDR1 SGHNT, CDR2 YYREEE (reference sequence). The receptor was derived from an adult who was a healthcare worker with PCR-confirmed SARS-CoV-2 infection or an uninfected control (not recorded which). The donor label of this sample is uncertain. The sample here was whole blood, taken at baseline. J is TRBJ1-1 and V is TRBV5-4; tentative D call: TRBD1 (6 bases). CDR3 protein: CASSLEQGSEAFF. The CDR3 DNA reads TGTGCCAGCAGCTTAGAACAGGGCTCTGAAGCTTTCTTT.